This TCR beta chain emerged from a study of OX40 agonist ivuxolimab in advanced cancers. CDR1 and CDR2 from the germline V gene are SGHRS and YFSETQ. V shed 0 bases and J 4 bases; nucleotides not matched to a gene: 10. The CDR3 sequence is 17 residues long. Data came from immunoSEQ multiplex PCR; TCRdb stores just in-frame clones and leaves some out. The sample yields over 85,000 clones, roughly four fifths seen once. The TCR comes from an adult with an advanced solid tumor such as melanoma, head and neck, liver or kidney cancer. The sequences come from CD4+ or CD8+ T cells sorted from blood, collected in a trial of the OX40 agonist ivuxolimab. The V gene is TRBV5-1, the J gene TRBJ2-3; 8 bases fit TRBD1. The CDR3 DNA sequence: TGCGCCAGCAGCTTGGAGGCGACAGGGGTAGGCGCAGATACGCAGTATTTT. Translated: CASSLEATGVGADTQYF. Together with reference TRBV5-1 and TRBJ2-3, the CDR3 gives the full variable domain: KAGVTQTPRYLIKTRGQQVTLSCSPISGHRSVSWYQQTPGQGLQFLFEYFSETQRNKGNFPGRFSGRQFSNSRSEMNVSTLELGDSALYLCASSLEATGVGADTQYFGPGTRLTVL.